These 17 T cell receptor beta chains originate from one sample sequenced in a study of identical twins. TCRdb called the 5' RACE reads again in MiXCR, with one record for every CDR3 protein. There are roughly 1.6 million distinct CDR3 sequences in the sample; 32% occur only once, and more than 0.25% lies in the top ten. The sequenced material came from cord blood. The receptors come from a newborn girl in good health.

The chain recombines TRBV25-1 with TRBJ1-1; D unclear. V shed 1 base and J shed 1 base, with 1 base lying between them. The CDR3 totals 12 residues. Germline CDR1 reads MGHDK; CDR2 reads SYGVNS. CDR3 sequence: CASSEWNTEAFF. For the CDR3, the DNA is TGTGCCAGCAGTGAATGGAACACTGAAGCTTTCTTT.

In its sample, this clonotype was seen a few times. CDR3 in DNA: TGTGCCAGCAGTCCGGGACAGGCGGCCACTGAAGCTTTCTTT. Amino acid sequence: CASSPGQAATEAFF. The chain couples TRBV2 to TRBJ1-1, with 8 positions matching TRBD1. V was pared by 5 bases and J by 4 bases, with 6 bases of the junction left unmatched. The CDR3 is 14 residues long. Germline V lookup: CDR1 SNHLY, CDR2 FYNNEI.

This clonotype was counted once. This chain uses TRBV25-1 with TRBJ2-4; a weak D match, TRBD1 (6 bases). The DNA end is more similar to TRBJ2-5, so the J call may be wrong. CDR3 length equals 15 residues. CDR1 is MGHDK and CDR2 is SYGVNS in the germline V gene. CDR3 in amino acids: CASSETTGRQETQYF. The CDR3 DNA reads TGTGCCAGCAGTGAAACAACAGGGAGACAAGAGACCCAGTACTTC.

The CDR3 protein is CASSIDHFSYEQYF. The CDR3 bases are TGTGCCAGTAGTATAGATCACTTCTCCTACGAGCAGTACTTC. The V and J genes are TRBV19 and TRBJ2-7; D is unclear. With 0 bases removed from V and 0 bases from J, the gap between germline ends came to 6 bases. The CDR3 has 14 amino acids. The V gene's germline CDR1 is LNHDA and CDR2 SQIVND (reference sequence).

The rearrangement uses TRBV7-8 and TRBJ1-1; TRBD1 might be the D (6 bases). Germline loops: CDR1 SGHVS, CDR2 FQNEAQ. V dropped 3 bases and J dropped 0 bases, with 11 bases sitting between them. The CDR3 runs 15 residues. The CDR3 DNA reads TGTGCCAGCAGCTTTGGAAGGGGGGTGAACACTGAAGCTTTCTTT. This codes for CASSFGRGVNTEAFF. Full variable domain (outside the CDR3, taken from reference TRBV7-8 and TRBJ1-1): GAGVSQSPRYKVAKRGQDVALRCDPISGHVSLFWYQQALGQGPEFLTYFQNEAQLDKSGLPSDRFFAERPEGSVSTLKIQRTQQEDSAVYLCASSFGRGVNTEAFFGQGTRLTVV.

As regards this clonotype: The junction does not match germline at one end; this may be a read error. This chain uses TRBV4-1 with TRBJ2-4; D remains ambiguous. The CDR3 runs to 16 residues. Germline loops: CDR1 MGHRA, CDR2 YSYEKL. This chain's CDR3 is CASRHPGRLAKNIQYF. The CDR3 DNA reads TGCGCCAGCCGCCACCCTGGACGGTTAGCCAAAAACATTCAGTACTTC.

This clonotype was counted between two and nine times. The chain uses TRBV4-1 and TRBJ2-1; 12 bases match TRBD2. This CDR3 region has 19 residues. V dropped 0 bases and J dropped 1; count of bases not matched to a gene: 7. The germline CDR1 and CDR2 sequences are MGHRA and YSYEKL. Here the CDR3 reads CASSQDSLAGGRSYNEQFF. The CDR3 region has the DNA TGCGCCAGCAGCCAAGATTCCCTAGCGGGAGGGAGATCCTACAATGAGCAGTTCTTC.

Of note for this clonotype: A read error may explain this, as a much larger clone is one base away. The chain has TRBV20-1 and TRBJ2-1; D is ambiguous. The CDR3 is 14 residues long. The V end was cut by 5 bases, the J end by 0 bases, with 11 bases between. CDR1 is DFQATT and CDR2 is SNEGSKA in the germline V gene (reference sequence). CDR3 sequence (DNA): TGCAGTGCTCCCCAGCCAAGCTCCTACAATGAGCAGTTCTTC. Translated, it gives CSAPQPSSYNEQFF.

Comments on this clonotype: Relative to the germline gene, one junction end is altered; a read error may explain this. The chain links TRBV20-1 to TRBJ1-2; D is uncertain. Germline loops: CDR1 DFQATT, CDR2 SNEGSKA (reference sequence). The CDR3 runs 13 residues. This CDR3 is CSVGRRRVYGYTF. The CDR3 bases are TGCAGTGTAGGGAGGCGGCGGGTCTATGGTTACACCTTC.

Worth noting for this clonotype: One end of the junction is discordant with germline, which a read error may explain. V and J are TRBV29-1 and TRBJ2-4; D possibly corresponds to TRBD2 (5 bases). The germline V gene has CDR1 SQVTM and CDR2 ANQGSEA. There are 12 residues in the CDR3. CDR3 DNA sequence: TGCAGCGTCGAGCTAGCCAAAAACGTTCAGTACTTC. It is translated as CSVELAKNVQYF.

The chain has TRBV5-1 and TRBJ2-7; a possible D gene is TRBD2 (5 bases). Deletions cut 4 bases from V and 3 bases from J, with 11 bases between. From germline, CDR1 is SGHRS and CDR2 YFSETQ. There are 13 residues in the CDR3. CDR3 nucleotide sequence: TGCGCCAGCAGCGACGGGATTTTCTACGAGCAGTACTTC. It specifies CASSDGIFYEQYF.

This clonotype appeared a few times. The V and J genes are TRBV15 and TRBJ2-3; TRBD1 might be the D (7 bases). Germline assignment: CDR1 LNHNV and CDR2 YYDKDF (reference sequence). This CDR3 has 18 residues. V was pared by 4 bases and J by 1 base, with 21 bases between. In DNA, the CDR3 is TGTGCCACCAGCAACGGGCAGGGGGGTTTCTTCGGCACAGATACGCAGTATTTT. It encodes CATSNGQGGFFGTDTQYF.

There are a few counts of this clonotype. CDR3 coding DNA: TGTGCCAGCAGCCCGGGACAGGGCGCTTGGGAGACCCAGTACTTC. Protein product: CASSPGQGAWETQYF. This chain uses TRBV3-1 with TRBJ2-5; TRBD1 agrees at 9 bases. Germline CDR1 and CDR2: LGHDT and YNNKEL (reference sequence). The CDR3 consists of 15 residues. V gave up 4 bases and J gave up 5 bases; unmatched junction bases: 8.

This clonotype was observed a handful of times. The rearrangement joins TRBV7-6 to TRBJ2-1, with 11 positions matching TRBD2. J was trimmed by 4 bases and V by 5 bases; bases with no gene match: 13. Germline CDR1 is SGHVS and CDR2 is FNYEAQ. This CDR3 contains 18 residues. The chain's CDR3 is CASSHHKRTSGLYNEQFF. CDR3 sequence (DNA): TGTGCCAGCAGCCACCACAAGCGGACTAGCGGGTTGTACAATGAGCAGTTCTTC.

CDR3 coding DNA: TGTGCCAGCGGAAAGCGGGAGAAGGGTGAGCAGTTCTTC. This translates into CASGKREKGEQFF. The J gene is TRBJ2-1, the V gene TRBV11-3, with 8 bases that match TRBD2. The CDR3 spans 13 residues. Germline loops: CDR1 SGHNT, CDR2 YENEEA. The V gene end was trimmed by 8 bases and the J gene end by 9 bases; junction bases not matched to a gene: 9. The whole variable domain, remainder taken from reference TRBV11-3 and TRBJ2-1, is EAGVVQSPRYKIIEKKQPVAFWCNPISGHNTLYWYLQNLGQGPELLIRYENEEAVDDSQLPKDRFSAERLKGVDSTLKIQPAELGDSAVYLCASGKREKGEQFFGPGTRLTVL.

A remark on this clonotype: This may be a read error, as it is one base from a much larger clone. The rearrangement joins TRBV29-1 to TRBJ2-1; D is ambiguous. CDR1 SQVTM and CDR2 ANQGSEA come from the germline V gene. The CDR3 consists of 14 residues. Written as DNA, the CDR3 is TGCAGCGCCCGGTCCAATCTTGCCTACAATGAGCGGTTCTTC. Translating it yields CSARSNLAYNERFF.

This clonotype was counted many times. The DNA for the CDR3 is TGTGCCATCAGTCCCAGCGCTTACAATGAGCAGTTCTTC. It codes for CAISPSAYNEQFF. The rearrangement links TRBV10-3 to TRBJ2-1; D is unresolved. Deletions cut 5 bases from V and 4 bases from J, with 9 bases between. Germline lookup yields CDR1 ENHRY and CDR2 SYGVKD. CDR3 length: 13 residues.